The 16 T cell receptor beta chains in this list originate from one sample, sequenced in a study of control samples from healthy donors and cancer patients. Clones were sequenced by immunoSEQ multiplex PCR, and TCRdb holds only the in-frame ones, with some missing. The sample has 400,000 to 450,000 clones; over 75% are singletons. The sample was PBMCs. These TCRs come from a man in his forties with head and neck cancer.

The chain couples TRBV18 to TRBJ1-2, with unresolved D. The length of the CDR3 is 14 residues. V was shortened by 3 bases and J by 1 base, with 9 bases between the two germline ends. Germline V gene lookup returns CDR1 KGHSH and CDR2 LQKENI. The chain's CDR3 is CASSPGGLNYGYTF. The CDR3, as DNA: TGTGCCAGCTCACCGGGCGGACTTAACTATGGCTACACCTTC.

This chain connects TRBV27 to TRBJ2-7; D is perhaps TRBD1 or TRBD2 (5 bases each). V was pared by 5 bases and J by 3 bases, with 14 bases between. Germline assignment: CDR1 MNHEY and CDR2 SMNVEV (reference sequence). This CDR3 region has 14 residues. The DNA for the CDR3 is TGTGCCAGCAGTCTAAGGGGCAGCGGCTACGAGCAGTACTTC. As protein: CASSLRGSGYEQYF.

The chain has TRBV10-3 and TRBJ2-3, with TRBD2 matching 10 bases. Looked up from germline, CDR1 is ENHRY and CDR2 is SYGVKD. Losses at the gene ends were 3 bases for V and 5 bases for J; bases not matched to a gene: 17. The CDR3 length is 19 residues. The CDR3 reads CAISESGSGGAGSRDTQYF. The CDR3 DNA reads TGTGCCATCAGTGAATCGGGAAGCGGGGGGGCCGGTTCTAGAGATACGCAGTATTTT.

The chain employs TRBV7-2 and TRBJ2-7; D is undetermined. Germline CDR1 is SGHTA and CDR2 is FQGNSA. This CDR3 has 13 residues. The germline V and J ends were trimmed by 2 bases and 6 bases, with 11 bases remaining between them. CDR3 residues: CASSLTPDFEQYF. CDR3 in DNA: TGTGCCAGCAGCTTAACCCCTGACTTCGAGCAGTACTTC.

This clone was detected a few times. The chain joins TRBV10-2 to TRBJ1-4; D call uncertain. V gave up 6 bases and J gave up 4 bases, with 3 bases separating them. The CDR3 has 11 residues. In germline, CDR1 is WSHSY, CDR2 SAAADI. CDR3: CASRVNEKLFF. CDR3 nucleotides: TGCGCCAGCAGGGTTAATGAAAAACTGTTTTTT.

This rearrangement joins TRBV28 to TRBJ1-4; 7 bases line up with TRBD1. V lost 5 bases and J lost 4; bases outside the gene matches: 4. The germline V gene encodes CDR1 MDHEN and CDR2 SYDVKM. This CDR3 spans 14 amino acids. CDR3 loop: CASSATGINEKLFF. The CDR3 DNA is TGTGCCAGCAGTGCGACAGGGATTAATGAAAAACTGTTTTTT.

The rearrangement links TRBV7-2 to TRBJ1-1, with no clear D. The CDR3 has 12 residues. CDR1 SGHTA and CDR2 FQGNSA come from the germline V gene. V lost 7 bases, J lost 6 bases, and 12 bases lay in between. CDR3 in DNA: TGTGCCAGCAACCCTGGAGTGGCTGAAGCTTTCTTT. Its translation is CASNPGVAEAFF.

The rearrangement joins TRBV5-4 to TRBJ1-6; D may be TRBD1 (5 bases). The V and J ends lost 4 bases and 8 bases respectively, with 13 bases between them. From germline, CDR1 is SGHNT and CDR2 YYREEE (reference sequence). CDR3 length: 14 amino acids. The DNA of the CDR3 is TGTGCCAGCAGCCCGGGGGGGAACGATTCACCCCTCCACTTT. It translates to CASSPGGNDSPLHF.

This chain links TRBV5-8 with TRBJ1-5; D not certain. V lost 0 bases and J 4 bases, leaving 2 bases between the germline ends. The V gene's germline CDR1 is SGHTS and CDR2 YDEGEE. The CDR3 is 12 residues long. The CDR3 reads CASSLGNQPQHF. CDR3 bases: TGTGCCAGCAGCTTGGGGAATCAGCCCCAGCATTTT.

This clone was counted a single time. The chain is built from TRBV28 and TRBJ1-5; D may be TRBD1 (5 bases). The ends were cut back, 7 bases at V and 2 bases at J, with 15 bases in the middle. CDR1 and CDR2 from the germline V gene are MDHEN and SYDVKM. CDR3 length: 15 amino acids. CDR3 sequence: CASTPQGGGNQPQHF. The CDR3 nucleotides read TGTGCCAGCACCCCCCAGGGCGGGGGCAATCAGCCCCAGCATTTT.

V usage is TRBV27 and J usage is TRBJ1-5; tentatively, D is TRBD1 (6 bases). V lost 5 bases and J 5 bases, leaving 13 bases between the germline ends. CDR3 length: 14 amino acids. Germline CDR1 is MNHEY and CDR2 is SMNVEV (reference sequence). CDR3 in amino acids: CASSPARGDQPQHF. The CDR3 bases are TGTGCCAGCAGTCCTGCCAGGGGTGATCAGCCCCAGCATTTT.

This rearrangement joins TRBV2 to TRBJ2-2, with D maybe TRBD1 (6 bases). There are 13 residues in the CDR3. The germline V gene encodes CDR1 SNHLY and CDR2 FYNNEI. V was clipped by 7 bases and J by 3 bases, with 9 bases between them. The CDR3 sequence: CASTGHYTGELFF. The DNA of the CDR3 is TGTGCCAGCACGGGACATTACACCGGGGAGCTGTTTTTT.

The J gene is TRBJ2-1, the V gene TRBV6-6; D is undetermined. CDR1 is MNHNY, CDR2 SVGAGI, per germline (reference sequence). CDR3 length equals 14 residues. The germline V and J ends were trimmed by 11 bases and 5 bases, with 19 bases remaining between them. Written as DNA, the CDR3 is TGTGCCTCAAGCGCGTTGGACCCACACAATGAGCAGTTCTTC. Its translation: CASSALDPHNEQFF.

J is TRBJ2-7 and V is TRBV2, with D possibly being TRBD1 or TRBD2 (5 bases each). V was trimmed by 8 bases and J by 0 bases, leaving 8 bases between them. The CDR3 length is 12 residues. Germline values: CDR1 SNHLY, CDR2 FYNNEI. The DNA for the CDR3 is TGTGCCAGCCGGGACCCCTCCTACGAGCAGTACTTC. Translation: CASRDPSYEQYF.

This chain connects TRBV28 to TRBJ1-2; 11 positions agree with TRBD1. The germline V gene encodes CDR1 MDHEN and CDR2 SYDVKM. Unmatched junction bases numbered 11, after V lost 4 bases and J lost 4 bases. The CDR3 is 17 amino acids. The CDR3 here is CASSSGTGGLSSYGYTF. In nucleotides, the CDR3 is TGTGCCAGCAGTTCCGGGACAGGGGGTTTGTCTAGCTATGGCTACACCTTC.

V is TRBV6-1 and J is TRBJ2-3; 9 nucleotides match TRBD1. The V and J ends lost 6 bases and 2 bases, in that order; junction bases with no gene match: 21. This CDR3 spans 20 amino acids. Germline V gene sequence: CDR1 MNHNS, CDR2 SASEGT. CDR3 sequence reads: CASRERQGVPLGLHTDTQYF. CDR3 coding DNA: TGTGCCAGCAGGGAAAGACAGGGGGTGCCCCTTGGCCTACACACAGATACGCAGTATTTT.